This TCR beta chain derives from a study of Ad26.COV2.S vaccination and SARS-CoV-2 variants. At the level of the study: Doses of Ad26.COV2.S were injected into muscle once or twice, 56 days apart. Findings and limits, study-wide: Using TCR breadth and depth analyses may have led to underestimated total T cell responses. CD8+ and CD4+ T cells specific for spike reportedly responded with substantial breadth after vaccination.

The CDR3 contains 15 residues. Trimming removed 3 bases at V and 8 bases at J, with 17 bases between. Per germline, CDR1 MNHEY and CDR2 SMNVEV (reference sequence). On this clone itself: Its specificity is not known.

Treatment here: around 19 received Ad26.COV2.S at low or high dose, single or two shots; about 5 received placebo; per-sample allocation not given. Specimens were obtained on day 63 following the first vaccine or placebo injection. Vaccination employed an Ad26 vector expressing the Wuhan-strain SARS-CoV-2 spike. Using immunoSEQ multiplex PCR, the repertoire was profiled, and TCRdb retains in-frame clones only, with some absent. Of over 250,000 clones detected, about 89% appear once; the ten largest clones hold approximately 3.4%. This specimen was peripheral blood, taken in a trial of Ad26.COV2.S vaccine versus placebo. This receptor was obtained from a person between 18 and 59 years old who received the Ad26.COV2.S COVID-19 vaccine or a placebo. The chain uses TRBV27 and TRBJ2-1, with D unresolved. This chain's CDR3 is CASSLGASQRDEQFF. The CDR3 nucleotides are TGTGCCAGCAGTTTGGGTGCCTCCCAACGGGATGAGCAGTTCTTC.